This entry features one T cell receptor beta chain sequence. The antigen remains undetermined. The assay was immunoSEQ multiplex PCR, and TCRdb's table has in-frame clones only and misses some. The table shows some 290,000 clones, with 70% to 90% occurring only once. CDR1 MNHNS and CDR2 SASEGT come from the germline V gene. The CDR3 is made up of 14 amino acids. V shed 7 bases and J shed 5 bases, with 14 bases lying between them. These data originate in a study of cytomegalovirus exposure and HLA in healthy donors. About the research overall: The roughly 110 validation repertoires matched the roughly 670 first-cohort repertoires in platform, a later analysis reported.

The donors were members of the roughly 130-subject validation cohort (separate from the approximately 670-subject first cohort). Regarding the study as a whole: According to the study, around 180 TCR beta chains were cytomegalovirus-associated. According to a later analysis, TCR clusters from the first cohort tended to co-occur in the 90 to 150 validation repertoires.

The specimen was PBMCs. This sequence was found in a man younger than 40 in good health and CMV-seronegative. The chain has TRBV6-1 and TRBJ2-2, with D tentatively TRBD2 (5 bases). CDR3 residues: CASKFWGETGELFF. The CDR3 DNA reads TGTGCCAGCAAATTTTGGGGAGAAACCGGGGAGCTGTTTTTT.